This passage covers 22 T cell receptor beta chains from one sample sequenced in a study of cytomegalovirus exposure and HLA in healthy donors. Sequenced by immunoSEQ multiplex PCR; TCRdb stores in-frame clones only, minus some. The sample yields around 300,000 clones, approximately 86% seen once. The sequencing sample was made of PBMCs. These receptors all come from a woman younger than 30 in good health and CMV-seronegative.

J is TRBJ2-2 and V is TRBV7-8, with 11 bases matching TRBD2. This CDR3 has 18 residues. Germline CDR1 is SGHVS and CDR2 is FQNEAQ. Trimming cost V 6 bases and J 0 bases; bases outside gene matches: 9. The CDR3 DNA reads TGTGCCAGCAGTGTAGCTAGCGGGAGGACCGCGAACACCGGGGAGCTGTTTTTT. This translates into CASSVASGRTANTGELFF. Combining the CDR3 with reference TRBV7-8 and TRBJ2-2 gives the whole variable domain GAGVSQSPRYKVAKRGQDVALRCDPISGHVSLFWYQQALGQGPEFLTYFQNEAQLDKSGLPSDRFFAERPEGSVSTLKIQRTQQEDSAVYLCASSVASGRTANTGELFFGEGSRLTVL.

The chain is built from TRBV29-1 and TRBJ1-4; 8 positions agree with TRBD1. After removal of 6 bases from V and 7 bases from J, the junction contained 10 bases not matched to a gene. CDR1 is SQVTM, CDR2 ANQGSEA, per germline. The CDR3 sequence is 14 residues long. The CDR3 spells CSVRLAGGSEKLFF. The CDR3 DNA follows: TGCAGCGTAAGGTTGGCAGGGGGCAGTGAAAAACTGTTTTTT.

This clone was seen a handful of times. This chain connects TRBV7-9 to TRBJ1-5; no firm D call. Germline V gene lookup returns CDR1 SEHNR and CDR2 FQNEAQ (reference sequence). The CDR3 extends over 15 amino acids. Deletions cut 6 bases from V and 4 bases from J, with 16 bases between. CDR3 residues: CASSPDGGGNQPQHF. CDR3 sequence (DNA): TGTGCCAGCAGTCCCGACGGAGGTGGGAATCAGCCCCAGCATTTT.

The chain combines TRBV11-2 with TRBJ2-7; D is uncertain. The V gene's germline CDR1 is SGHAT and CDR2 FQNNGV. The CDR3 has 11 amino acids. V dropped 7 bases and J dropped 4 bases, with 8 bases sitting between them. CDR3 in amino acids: CASTRSYEQYF. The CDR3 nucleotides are TGTGCCAGCACCCGGTCGTACGAGCAGTACTTC. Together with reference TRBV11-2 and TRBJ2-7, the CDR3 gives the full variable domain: EAGVAQSPRYKIIEKRQSVAFWCNPISGHATLYWYQQILGQGPKLLIQFQNNGVVDDSQLPKDRFSAERLKGVDSTLKIQPAKLEDSAVYLCASTRSYEQYFGPGTRLTVT.

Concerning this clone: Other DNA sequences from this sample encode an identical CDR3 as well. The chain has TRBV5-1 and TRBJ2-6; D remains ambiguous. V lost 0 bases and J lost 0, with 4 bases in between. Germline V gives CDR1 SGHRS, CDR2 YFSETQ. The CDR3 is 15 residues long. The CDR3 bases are TGCGCCAGCAGCTTGGATAGCTCTGGGGCCAACGTCCTGACTTTC. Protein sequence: CASSLDSSGANVLTF.

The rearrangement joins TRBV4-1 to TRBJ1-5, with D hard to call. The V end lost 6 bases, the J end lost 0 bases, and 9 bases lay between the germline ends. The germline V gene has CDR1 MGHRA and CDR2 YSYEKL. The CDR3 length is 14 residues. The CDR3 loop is CASSIRDSNQPQHF. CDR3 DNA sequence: TGCGCCAGCAGTATCCGGGATAGCAATCAGCCCCAGCATTTT.

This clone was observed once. The CDR3 DNA sequence: TGTGCCAGCAGCTTGGGGTCAGTCCGTCCCTACGAGCAGTACTTC. As protein: CASSLGSVRPYEQYF. The chain has TRBV5-6 and TRBJ2-7; D gene uncertain. Germline CDR1 SGHDT, CDR2 YYEEEE. V lost 0 bases to trimming and J lost 2 bases, with 12 bases between them. The CDR3 runs to 15 residues. Full variable domain (outside the CDR3, taken from reference TRBV5-6 and TRBJ2-7): DAGVTQSPTHLIKTRGQQVTLRCSPKSGHDTVSWYQQALGQGPQFIFQYYEEEERQRGNFPDRFSGHQFPNYSSELNVNALLLGDSALYLCASSLGSVRPYEQYFGPGTRLTVT.

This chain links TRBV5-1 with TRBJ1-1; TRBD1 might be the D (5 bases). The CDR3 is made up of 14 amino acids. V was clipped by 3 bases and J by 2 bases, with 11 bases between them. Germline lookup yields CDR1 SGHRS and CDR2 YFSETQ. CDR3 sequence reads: CASSSLTANTEAFF. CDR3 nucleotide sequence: TGCGCCAGCAGCTCATTGACAGCAAACACTGAAGCTTTCTTT. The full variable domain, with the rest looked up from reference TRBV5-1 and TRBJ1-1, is KAGVTQTPRYLIKTRGQQVTLSCSPISGHRSVSWYQQTPGQGLQFLFEYFSETQRNKGNFPGRFSGRQFSNSRSEMNVSTLELGDSALYLCASSSLTANTEAFFGQGTRLTVV.

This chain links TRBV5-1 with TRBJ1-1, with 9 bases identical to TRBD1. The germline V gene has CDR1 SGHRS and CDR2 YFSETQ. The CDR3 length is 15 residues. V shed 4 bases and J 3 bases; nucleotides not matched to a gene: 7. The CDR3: CASSTTGGQDTEAFF. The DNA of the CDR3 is TGCGCCAGCAGCACCACAGGGGGCCAGGACACTGAAGCTTTCTTT. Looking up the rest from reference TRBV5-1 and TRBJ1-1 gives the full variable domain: KAGVTQTPRYLIKTRGQQVTLSCSPISGHRSVSWYQQTPGQGLQFLFEYFSETQRNKGNFPGRFSGRQFSNSRSEMNVSTLELGDSALYLCASSTTGGQDTEAFFGQGTRLTVV.

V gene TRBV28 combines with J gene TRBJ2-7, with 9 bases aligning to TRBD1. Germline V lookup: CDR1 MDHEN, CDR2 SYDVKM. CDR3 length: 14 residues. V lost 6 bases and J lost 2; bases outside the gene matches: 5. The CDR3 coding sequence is TGTGCCAGCAGGTTCGGACAGGGGACCTACGAGCAGTACTTC. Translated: CASRFGQGTYEQYF. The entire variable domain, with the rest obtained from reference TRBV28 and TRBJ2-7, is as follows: DVKVTQSSRYLVKRTGEKVFLECVQDMDHENMFWYRQDPGLGLRLIYFSYDVKMKEKGDIPEGYSVSREKKERFSLILESASTNQTSMYLCASRFGQGTYEQYFGPGTRLTVT.

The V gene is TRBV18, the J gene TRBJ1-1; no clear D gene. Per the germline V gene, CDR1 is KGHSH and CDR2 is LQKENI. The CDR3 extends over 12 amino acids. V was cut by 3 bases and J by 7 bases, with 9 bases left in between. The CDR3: CASSPGRVEAFF. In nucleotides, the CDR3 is TGTGCCAGCTCACCGGGTCGGGTTGAAGCTTTCTTT.

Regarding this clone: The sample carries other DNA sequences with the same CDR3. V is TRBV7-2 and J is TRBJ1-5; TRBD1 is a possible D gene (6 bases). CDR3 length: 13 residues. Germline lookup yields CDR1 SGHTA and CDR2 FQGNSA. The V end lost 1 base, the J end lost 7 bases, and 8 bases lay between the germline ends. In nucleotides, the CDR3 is TGTGCCAGCAGCTTAGAGAGGGGGCAGCCCCAGCATTTT. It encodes CASSLERGQPQHF.

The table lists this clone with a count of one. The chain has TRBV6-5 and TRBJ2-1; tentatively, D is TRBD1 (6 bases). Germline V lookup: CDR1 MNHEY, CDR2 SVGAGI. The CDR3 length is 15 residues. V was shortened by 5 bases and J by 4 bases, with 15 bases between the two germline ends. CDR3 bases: TGTGCCAGCAGTAGGGGGACGGTCCATTACAATGAGCAGTTCTTC. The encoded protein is CASSRGTVHYNEQFF.

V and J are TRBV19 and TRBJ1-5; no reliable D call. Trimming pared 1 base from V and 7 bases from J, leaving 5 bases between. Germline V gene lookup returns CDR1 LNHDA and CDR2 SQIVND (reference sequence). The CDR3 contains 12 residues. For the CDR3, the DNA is TGTGCCAGTAGTATAGGTAGCCAGCCCCAGCATTTT. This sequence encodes CASSIGSQPQHF.

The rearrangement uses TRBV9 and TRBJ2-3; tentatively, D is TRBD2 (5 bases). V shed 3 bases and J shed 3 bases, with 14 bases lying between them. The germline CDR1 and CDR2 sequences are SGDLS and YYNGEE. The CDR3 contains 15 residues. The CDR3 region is CASSALGAVTDTQYF. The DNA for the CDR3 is TGTGCCAGCAGCGCCCTTGGAGCGGTGACAGATACGCAGTATTTT.

The CDR3 coding sequence is TGTGCCAGCAGCGTCTCCGCCACCTTTAAAAAGACAGGGGGCGGTGACACCATATATTTT. Its protein is CASSVSATFKKTGGGDTIYF. V is TRBV2 and J is TRBJ1-3; 10 nucleotides align to TRBD1. The CDR3 is made up of 20 amino acids. The germline V gene has CDR1 SNHLY and CDR2 FYNNEI. J gave up 8 bases and V 6 bases, and 25 bases lay outside the gene matches.

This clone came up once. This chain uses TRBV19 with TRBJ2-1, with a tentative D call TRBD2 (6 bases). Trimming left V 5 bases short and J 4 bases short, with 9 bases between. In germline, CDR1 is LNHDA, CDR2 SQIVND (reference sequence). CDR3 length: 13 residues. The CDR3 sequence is CASSLTSYNEQFF. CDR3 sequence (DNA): TGTGCCAGTAGTCTGACTAGTTACAATGAGCAGTTCTTC.

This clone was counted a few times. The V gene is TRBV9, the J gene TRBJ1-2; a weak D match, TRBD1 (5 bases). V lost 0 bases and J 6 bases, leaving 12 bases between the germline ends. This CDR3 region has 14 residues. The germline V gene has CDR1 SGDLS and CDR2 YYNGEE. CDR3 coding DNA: TGTGCCAGCAGCGTAGATTGGGGGAGGGATGGCTACACCTTC. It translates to CASSVDWGRDGYTF.

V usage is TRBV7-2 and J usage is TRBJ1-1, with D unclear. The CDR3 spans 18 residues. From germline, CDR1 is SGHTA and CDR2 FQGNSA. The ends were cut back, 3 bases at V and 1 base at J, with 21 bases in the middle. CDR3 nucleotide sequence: TGTGCCAGCAGCTTCCCCGAGCGGGTCGTGCAACGGAACACTGAAGCTTTCTTT. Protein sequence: CASSFPERVVQRNTEAFF.

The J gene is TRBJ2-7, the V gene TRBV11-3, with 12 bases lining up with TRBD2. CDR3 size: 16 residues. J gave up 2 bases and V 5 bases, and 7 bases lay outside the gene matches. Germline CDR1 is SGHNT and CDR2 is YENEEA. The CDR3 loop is CASSPPWTSGTYEQYF. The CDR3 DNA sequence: TGTGCCAGCAGCCCCCCGTGGACTAGCGGGACCTACGAGCAGTACTTC. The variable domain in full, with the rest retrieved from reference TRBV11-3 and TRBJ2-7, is EAGVVQSPRYKIIEKKQPVAFWCNPISGHNTLYWYLQNLGQGPELLIRYENEEAVDDSQLPKDRFSAERLKGVDSTLKIQPAELGDSAVYLCASSPPWTSGTYEQYFGPGTRLTVT.

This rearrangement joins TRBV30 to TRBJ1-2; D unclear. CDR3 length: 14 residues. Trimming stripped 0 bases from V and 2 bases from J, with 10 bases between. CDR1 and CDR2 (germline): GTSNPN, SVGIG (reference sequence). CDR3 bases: TGTGCCTGGAGTGTAATGTCGGGAAACTATGGCTACACCTTC. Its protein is CAWSVMSGNYGYTF.

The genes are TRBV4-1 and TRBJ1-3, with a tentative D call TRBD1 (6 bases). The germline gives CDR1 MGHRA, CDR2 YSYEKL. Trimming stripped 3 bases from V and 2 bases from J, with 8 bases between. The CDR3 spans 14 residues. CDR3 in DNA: TGCGCCAGCAGCCAGGGGGCCCCTGGAAACACCATATATTTT. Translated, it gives CASSQGAPGNTIYF.